This T cell receptor (beta chain) was captured by sequencing in a study of a mutant IDH1 vaccine in newly diagnosed glioma listed by TCRdb under 2021. General notes on the study: Of the 32 treated patients, roughly 60% were male and 37.5% were female, and the mean age was 40.4 years. Prior to enrollment, standard therapy consisting of radiotherapy alone, temozolomide alone, or radiochemotherapy with temozolomide had been administered to patients, with the combination being received by most patients. Six visits were used for peripheral blood collection: V03 (baseline), V05, V07, V10, V12 and V13. For exploratory analyses, longitudinal TCRB deep sequencing was carried out in roughly 23 treated patients wherever samples were available.

General conclusions and limits of the study: Vaccine-induced immune responses across multiple MHC alleles were detected in over 80% of patients. Pseudoprogression appeared unrelated to alterations in the top peripheral T cell clonotypes detected by TCRB sequencing. It was noted by the authors that analyses of patient blood samples could not be reproduced owing to sample limitations. PBMC samples for TCRB deep sequencing were selected based on availability.

The intended sense of this specimen's time point label: baseline, week 1 (first vaccination visit). The treatment or condition label of this sample denotes: pre-vaccination baseline after standard-of-care therapy. Newly diagnosed WHO grade 3 or 4 IDH1-mutant astrocytomas showing loss of nuclear ATRX were present in the donors. The samples were drawn from NOA16, a multicentre, single-arm, open-label phase I trial in Germany that tested a mutant IDH1 peptide vaccine in humans for the first time. Blood drawn at visit V03 was used as the baseline sample for immunogenicity testing. The DNeasy Blood and Tissue Kit was used to extract genomic DNA from EDTA blood for TCRB sequencing. CDR3 length: 13 amino acids, cysteine to phenylalanine. Only CDR3 DNA remains: 39 bases, in frame from the first base. The junction carries 8 bases between V and J, which are trimmed by 5 bases and 0 bases respectively. The germline V gene provides CDR1 SGHDT and CDR2 YYEEEE.

Regarding this clone: Its antigen target is currently unknown. No per-base quality is available; no much larger clone lies one base away.

The library was generated by the immunoSEQ multiplex PCR assay. The hsTCRB Kit was used according to the manufacturer's protocol to amplify rearranged TCR beta chain sequences. TCRB libraries were sequenced on an Illumina MiSeq. The authors' analysis ran thus. The proprietary platform of the kit vendor was used for demultiplexing, trimming and gene mapping. Drawn from immuneACCESS, this table holds only the in-frame rearrangements with V and J called that TCRdb kept. Clones are partly lost; checked studies trace under half to an unresolved V gene and leave the rest unexplained. The V and J calls and clone size were taken over from that table, and D and trimming were inferred from the DNA. This sample comprises some 61,000 clones, around 85% of them detected only once. Roughly 2.6% of the sample comes from the top ten.

The V and J genes are TRBV5-6 and TRBJ1-1; no confident D gene assignment can be made. The source is a man aged 30 to 39 with glioma. The specimen was PBMCs, collected from a glioma patient treated with radiotherapy, temozolomide or both. In nucleotide form, the sequence is TGTGCCAGCAGTTCCAGACTGAACACTGAAGCTTTCTTT. Its product reads: CASSSRLNTEAFF.